This is a list of T cell receptor beta chains from one sample in a study of shared clonotypes between healthy human individuals. Profiling relied on immunoSEQ multiplex PCR, and the TCRdb table lists in-frame clones only, not all of them. In the table there are 1.5 million to 2.5 million clones, about 95% of which are singletons. The sequenced material came from naive CD8+ T cells sorted from blood. All receptors come from a man aged 18 to 35 in good health. Each CDR3 is given with its conserved first and last residue. A D gene is named only where the DNA matches it firmly. Expanded clones are given a class, and other clones once, few, many or no size at all.

length,J,size,V,D,CDR3,DNA
16,TRBJ1-1,.,TRBV7-3,.,CASSLWHSCMNTEAFF,TGTGCCAGCAGCTTATGGCACAGCTGCATGAACACTGAAGCTTTCTTT
15,TRBJ1-2,.,TRBV16,.,CASSQLSGTVYGYTF,TGTGCCAGCAGCCAACTGTCCGGGACGGTCTATGGCTACACCTTC
15,TRBJ2-7,.,TRBV11-2,.,CASSLVAGDAYEQYF,TGTGCCAGCAGCTTAGTCGCCGGGGACGCCTACGAGCAGTACTTC
14,TRBJ1-4,.,TRBV7-9,.,CATTVAGDGEKLFF,TGTGCCACCACCGTCGCCGGGGACGGTGAAAAACTGTTTTTT
14,TRBJ1-1,once,TRBV27,.,CASRAMEDNTEAFF,TGTGCCAGCAGGGCAATGGAGGATAACACTGAAGCTTTCTTT
16,TRBJ2-1,.,TRBV10-2,.,CASSESTPSIYNEQFF,TGCGCCAGCAGTGAGTCGACTCCTAGCATTTACAATGAGCAGTTCTTC
15,TRBJ1-4,.,TRBV7-9,TRBD1,CASSSPGQANEKLFF,TGTGCCAGCAGCTCTCCGGGACAGGCTAATGAAAAACTGTTTTTT
14,TRBJ1-2,.,TRBV6-5,TRBD1,CASSSGTGDNGYTF,TGTGCCAGCAGTTCCGGGACAGGCGACAATGGCTACACCTTC
13,TRBJ1-1,once,TRBV19,TRBD1,CASKTNRGAEAFF,TGTGCCAGTAAAACTAACAGGGGCGCTGAAGCTTTCTTT
12,TRBJ2-1,.,TRBV30,.,CAWSGVNNEQFF,TGTGCCTGGAGTGGGGTAAACAATGAGCAGTTCTTC
16,TRBJ1-4,.,TRBV5-6,TRBD1,CASSLENRGHGEKLFF,TGTGCCAGCAGCTTGGAAAACAGGGGGCACGGGGAAAAACTGTTTTTT
15,TRBJ2-7,once,TRBV27,TRBD1,CASSLSRGHSYEQYF,TGTGCCAGCAGTTTATCAAGGGGGCACTCCTACGAGCAGTACTTC
18,TRBJ2-3,.,TRBV5-1,.,CASSLAVFGGHSTDTQYF,TGCGCCAGCAGCTTGGCGGTTTTTGGGGGACATAGCACAGATACGCAGTATTTT
16,TRBJ2-1,.,TRBV7-2,.,CASSPRTRLPYNEQFF,TGTGCCAGCAGCCCCCGGACTCGCCTGCCCTACAATGAGCAGTTCTTC
16,TRBJ2-2,once,TRBV7-3,TRBD2,CASSASSGGITGELFF,TGTGCCAGCAGCGCCTCTAGCGGGGGTATCACCGGGGAGCTGTTTTTT
13,TRBJ1-2,once,TRBV11-2,.,CASSRLARDGYTF,TGTGCCAGCAGCCGACTCGCGCGAGACGGCTACACCTTC
17,TRBJ1-6,.,TRBV11-2,.,CASSLNRPSSYNSPLHF,TGTGCCAGCAGCTTAAACAGGCCGAGCTCCTATAATTCACCCCTCCACTTT
13,TRBJ2-1,.,TRBV4-3,.,CASSLSRSNEQFF,TGCGCCAGCAGCCTGTCCCGGTCCAATGAGCAGTTCTTC
14,TRBJ2-1,.,TRBV9,TRBD1,CASSVDRGTDEQFF,TGTGCCAGCAGCGTTGACAGGGGTACTGATGAGCAGTTCTTC
16,TRBJ1-2,.,TRBV11-2,TRBD1,CASSTQAVQGSYGYTF,TGTGCCAGCAGCACGCAAGCGGTACAGGGGAGCTATGGCTACACCTTC
13,TRBJ1-1,.,TRBV19,.,CASTGLGNTEAFF,TGTGCCAGTACGGGCCTTGGGAACACTGAAGCTTTCTTT
12,TRBJ2-1,.,TRBV30,.,CAWSYRGTEQFF,TGTGCCTGGAGTTACCGGGGGACTGAGCAGTTCTTC
14,TRBJ2-7,.,TRBV14,.,CASSKTGSSYEQYF,TGTGCCAGCAGTAAAACAGGATCCTCCTACGAGCAGTACTTC
14,TRBJ2-7,.,TRBV5-4,.,CASSLKGASYEQYF,TGTGCCAGCAGCTTGAAAGGGGCCTCCTACGAGCAGTACTTC
13,TRBJ1-1,.,TRBV6-5,.,CASSYGDKTEAFF,TGTGCCAGCTCCTACGGTGACAAAACTGAAGCTTTCTTT
17,TRBJ1-2,.,TRBV5-6,TRBD1,CASSIAQNTGTAYGYTF,TGTGCCAGCAGCATCGCACAAAACACCGGGACAGCCTATGGCTACACCTTC
15,TRBJ1-3,.,TRBV5-1,.,CASSPTDNSGNTIYF,TGCGCCAGCAGCCCGACAGACAACTCTGGAAACACCATATATTTT
15,TRBJ1-2,.,TRBV4-2,TRBD1,CASSTGTELNYGYTF,TGTGCCAGCAGCACCGGGACAGAACTTAACTATGGCTACACCTTC
14,TRBJ2-7,.,TRBV5-4,TRBD2,CASSLGLAGGLQYF,TGTGCCAGCAGCTTGGGACTAGCGGGGGGTCTGCAGTACTTC
14,TRBJ2-3,.,TRBV7-3,.,CASSPLGYTDTQYF,TGTGCCAGCAGCCCGCTGGGGTACACAGATACGCAGTATTTT
19,TRBJ1-6,.,TRBV5-6,.,CASSYKFGTESSYNSPLHF,TGTGCCAGCAGCTATAAGTTTGGGACGGAAAGCTCCTATAATTCACCCCTCCACTTT
12,TRBJ1-1,.,TRBV30,.,CAWDLGGTEAFF,TGTGCCTGGGACCTAGGGGGCACTGAAGCTTTCTTT
12,TRBJ2-5,.,TRBV19,.,CASRDLQETQYF,TGTGCCAGTAGAGACCTCCAAGAGACCCAGTACTTC